This T cell receptor beta chain was identified during a study of spatial heterogeneity in lung cancer. Noted time point: blood at routine non-recurrence follow-up after resection. Every TCR cDNA molecule bore a unique molecular identifier. TCRdb passed the 5' RACE reads through MiXCR, listing each CDR3 protein once. The sample lists roughly 29,000 distinct CDR3 sequences, 5% to 6.5% occurring once. This clonotype was detected ten times or more. The sample was PBMCs, taken at follow-up. This clonotype was sampled from a female donor with early-stage non-small cell lung cancer.

CDR3 protein: CASSIFTGELFF. Written as DNA, the CDR3 is TGTGCCAGCTCTATATTCACCGGGGAGCTGTTTTTT. The chain carries TRBV6-1 and TRBJ2-2; D gene ambiguous. The V end lost 8 bases, the J end lost 4 bases, and 8 bases lay between the germline ends. The germline CDR1 and CDR2 sequences are MNHNS and SASEGT. The CDR3 totals 12 residues.